Listed below are T cell receptor beta chains from one sample, sequenced in a study of CD8+ T cells in alopecia areata. Sequencing used immunoSEQ multiplex PCR; TCRdb keeps in-frame clones, though not all of them. The table records around 100,000 clones, 80% to 90% of them present only once. The specimen comprised CD8+ T cells sorted from blood, sampled between weeks 30 and 35, from a patient treated with tofacitinib. The receptors derive from a human donor with alopecia areata. Both conserved end residues are part of each CDR3.

TRBV5-5	TRBJ2-7	CASSLGQGGSYEQYF
TRBV2	TRBJ1-2	CASSDLDKTRGYTF
TRBV27	TRBJ2-3	CASNLPGRPEYF
TRBV4-1	TRBJ2-3	CASSQAVGRGAYTQYF
TRBV10-2	TRBJ2-7	CASSERTGSYEQYF
TRBV7-3	TRBJ2-1	CASSFLSGLDGSSYNEQFF
TRBV7-9	TRBJ1-1	CASSAGVGVRNEAFF
TRBV29-1	TRBJ1-1	CSAISTANTEAFF
TRBV29-1	TRBJ2-1	CSVEDGLAGEQFF
TRBV6-5	TRBJ1-2	CASSTGREGGYTF
TRBV7-2	TRBJ2-7	CASTPTVSYEQYF
TRBV9	.	CASSVAAGGPNYEQYF
TRBV5-6	TRBJ2-5	CASSLAVGRHQETQYF
TRBV5-1	TRBJ2-1	CASSFLPTGTSRWNEQFF
TRBV7-6	TRBJ2-1	CASSPRLADNNEQFF
TRBV27	.	CASSITSTAYEQYF
TRBV28	TRBJ1-3	CASNLRGGAFGNTIYF
TRBV7-6	TRBJ1-6	CASSTTDYNSPLHF
TRBV7-2	TRBJ2-7	CASSPIAGGAHEQYF
TRBV6-5	TRBJ2-7	CASSPLRDEQYF
TRBV11-2	TRBJ2-2	CASSDTSQELFF
TRBV29-1	TRBJ1-2	CSVEVGDYYGYTF
TRBV27	TRBJ2-7	CASSLSPKGYEQYF
TRBV4-1	TRBJ2-1	CASSQEPPLAGSDEQFF
TRBV7-9	TRBJ1-5	CASSLEFGQGNPSNQPQHF
TRBV6-5	TRBJ2-7	CASLRGDSFEQYF
TRBV29-1	TRBJ1-2	CSVDSEGALVGYTF
TRBV7-9	TRBJ2-2	CASSPSWGRGNTGELFF
TRBV18	TRBJ2-7	CASSQRDFSYEQYF
TRBV11-2	TRBJ2-4	CASSSYAGIAGIQYF
TRBV5-6	TRBJ2-2	CASSFEENTGELFF
TRBV5-4	TRBJ2-2	CASSPRTGGTGELFF
TRBV27	TRBJ2-2	CASSPRTGSNTGELFF
TRBV29-1	TRBJ2-7	CSVPGGGDEQYF
TRBV27	TRBJ2-2	CASSLFPGQGAGELFF